This T cell receptor (beta chain) was captured in a study of cytomegalovirus exposure and HLA in healthy donors. Study findings and constraints: Most of the CMV-associated TCR beta chains (in a later analysis) appeared to be HLA-restricted. While the bulk of TCR sequences proved rare, some public TCRs turned up in many donors.

Germline values: CDR1 SGDLS, CDR2 YYNGEE. Losses at the gene ends were 0 bases for V and 0 bases for J; bases not matched to a gene: 5. This CDR3 has 17 residues. The PCR was carried out with 60 Vbeta primers and 13 Jbeta primers. TCRdb's copy holds only in-frame clones and misses some; the assay was immunoSEQ multiplex PCR. The sample has 150,000 to 200,000 clones; approximately 72% are singletons. Comment on this clone: Its antigen is not known.

This TCR derives from a female donor in good health and CMV-seronegative. The rearrangement uses TRBV9 and TRBJ2-1; 8 bases agree with TRBD2. The sample taken for sequencing was PBMCs. The CDR3: CASSVAKGLGSYNEQFF. CDR3 in DNA: TGTGCCAGCAGCGTAGCTAAGGGACTAGGCTCCTACAATGAGCAGTTCTTC.